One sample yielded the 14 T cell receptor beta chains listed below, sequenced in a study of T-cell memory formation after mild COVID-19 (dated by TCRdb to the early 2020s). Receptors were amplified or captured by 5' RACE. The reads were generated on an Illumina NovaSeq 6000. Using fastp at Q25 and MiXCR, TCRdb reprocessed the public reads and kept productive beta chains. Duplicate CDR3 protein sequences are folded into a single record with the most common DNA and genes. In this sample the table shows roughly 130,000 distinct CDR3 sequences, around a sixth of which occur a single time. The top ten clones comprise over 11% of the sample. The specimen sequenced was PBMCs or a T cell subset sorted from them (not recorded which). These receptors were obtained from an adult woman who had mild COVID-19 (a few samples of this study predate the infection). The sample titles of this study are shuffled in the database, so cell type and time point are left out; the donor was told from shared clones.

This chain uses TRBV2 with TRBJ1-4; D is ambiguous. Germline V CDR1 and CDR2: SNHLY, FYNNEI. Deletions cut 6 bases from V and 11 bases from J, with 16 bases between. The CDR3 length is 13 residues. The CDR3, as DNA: TGTGCCAGCAGAGACCCGGACCATGGGAAACTGTTTTTT. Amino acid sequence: CASRDPDHGKLFF.

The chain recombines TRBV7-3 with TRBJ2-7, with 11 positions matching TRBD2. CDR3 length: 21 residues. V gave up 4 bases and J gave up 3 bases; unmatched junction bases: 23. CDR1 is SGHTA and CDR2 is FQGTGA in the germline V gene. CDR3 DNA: TGTGCCAGCAGCTCCCCCCCTAAGACTAGCGGGAAGCTACGATGGGTCTACGAGCAGTACTTC. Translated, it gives CASSSPPKTSGKLRWVYEQYF.

The CDR3 protein is CASSPGGKIMNTEAFF. Here the CDR3 DNA reads TGTGCCAGCTCACCTGGAGGGAAGATTATGAACACTGAAGCTTTCTTT. This rearrangement joins TRBV18 to TRBJ1-1; no clear D gene. The CDR3 extends over 16 amino acids. The V end lost 3 bases, the J end lost 0 bases, and 14 bases lay between the germline ends. The germline CDR1 and CDR2 sequences are KGHSH and LQKENI.

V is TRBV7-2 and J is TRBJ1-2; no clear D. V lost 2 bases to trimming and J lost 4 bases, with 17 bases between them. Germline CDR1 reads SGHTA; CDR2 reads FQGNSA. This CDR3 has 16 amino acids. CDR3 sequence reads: CASSLYLSSGSYGYTF. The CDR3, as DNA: TGTGCCAGCAGCTTATACCTCTCGAGTGGTAGCTATGGCTACACCTTC.

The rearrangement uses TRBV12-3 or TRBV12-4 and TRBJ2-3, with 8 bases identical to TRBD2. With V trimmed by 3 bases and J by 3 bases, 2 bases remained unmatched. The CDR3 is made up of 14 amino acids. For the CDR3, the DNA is TGTGCCAGCAGTTTTCGGGAGGGGACAGATACGCAGTATTTT. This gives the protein CASSFREGTDTQYF.

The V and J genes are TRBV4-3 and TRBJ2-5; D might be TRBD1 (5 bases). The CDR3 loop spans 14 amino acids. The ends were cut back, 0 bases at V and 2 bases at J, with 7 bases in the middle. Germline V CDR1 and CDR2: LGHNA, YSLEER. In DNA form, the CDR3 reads TGCGCCAGCAGCCAAGATCAGGGTCAAGAGACCCAGTACTTC. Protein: CASSQDQGQETQYF.

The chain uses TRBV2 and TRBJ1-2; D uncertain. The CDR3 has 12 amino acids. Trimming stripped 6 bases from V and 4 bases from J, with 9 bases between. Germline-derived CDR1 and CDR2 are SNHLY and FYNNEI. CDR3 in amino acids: CASRLSSYGYTF. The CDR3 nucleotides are TGTGCCAGCAGGTTATCCAGCTATGGCTACACCTTC.

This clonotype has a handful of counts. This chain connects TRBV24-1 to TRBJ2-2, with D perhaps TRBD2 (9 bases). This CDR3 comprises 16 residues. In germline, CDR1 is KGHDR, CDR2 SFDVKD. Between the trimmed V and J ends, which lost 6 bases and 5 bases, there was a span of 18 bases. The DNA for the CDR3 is TGTGCCACCAGTCCTAGCGGGACAGGCGGGACCGGGGAGCTGTTTTTT. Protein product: CATSPSGTGGTGELFF.

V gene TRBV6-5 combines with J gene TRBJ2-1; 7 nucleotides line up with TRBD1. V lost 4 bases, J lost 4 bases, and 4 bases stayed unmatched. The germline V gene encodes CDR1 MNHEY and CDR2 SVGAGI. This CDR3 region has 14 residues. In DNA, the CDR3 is TGTGCCAGCAGTTCTGGGACAGTTTACAATGAGCAGTTCTTC. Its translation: CASSSGTVYNEQFF.

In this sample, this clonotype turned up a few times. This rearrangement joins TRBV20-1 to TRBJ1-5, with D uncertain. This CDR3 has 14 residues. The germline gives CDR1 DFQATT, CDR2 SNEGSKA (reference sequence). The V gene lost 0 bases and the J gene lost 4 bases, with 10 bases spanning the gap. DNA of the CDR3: TGCAGTGCTAGAGATGCCGGGATGAATCAGCCCCAGCATTTT. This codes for CSARDAGMNQPQHF.

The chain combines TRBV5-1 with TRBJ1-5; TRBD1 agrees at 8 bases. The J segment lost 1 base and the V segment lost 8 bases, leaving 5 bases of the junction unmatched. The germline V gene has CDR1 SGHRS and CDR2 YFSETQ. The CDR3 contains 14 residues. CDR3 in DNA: TGCGCCAGTAGGACAGGGCCGAGCAATCAGCCCCAGCATTTT. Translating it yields CASRTGPSNQPQHF.

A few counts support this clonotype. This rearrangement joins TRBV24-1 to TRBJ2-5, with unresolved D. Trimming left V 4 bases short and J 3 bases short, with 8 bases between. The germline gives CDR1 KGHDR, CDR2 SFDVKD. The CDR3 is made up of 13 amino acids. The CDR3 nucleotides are TGTGCCACCAGTGAATGGGGAAAAGAGACCCAGTACTTC. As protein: CATSEWGKETQYF.

CDR3 sequence reads: CASTPAGLGYEQFF. As DNA, the CDR3 is TGTGCCAGCACCCCAGCGGGTCTCGGCTATGAGCAGTTCTTC. The J gene is TRBJ2-1, the V gene TRBV12-3 or TRBV12-4; perhaps TRBD2 as D (6 bases). This CDR3 region has 14 residues. V lost 7 bases and J lost 8, with 18 bases in between.

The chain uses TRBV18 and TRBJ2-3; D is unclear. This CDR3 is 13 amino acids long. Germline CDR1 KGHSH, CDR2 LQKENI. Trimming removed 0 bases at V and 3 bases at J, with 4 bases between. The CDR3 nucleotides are TGTGCCAGCTCACCACCAGGGACAGATACGCAGTATTTT. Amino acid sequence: CASSPPGTDTQYF.